This T cell receptor beta chain was identified during a study of cytomegalovirus exposure and HLA in healthy donors. Study in general: There were several hundred genotyped donors. Of these, 81% fell in the genetic ancestry cluster associated with self-reported Caucasian donors.

PCR primers comprised 60 Vbeta and 13 Jbeta primers. Measured with immunoSEQ multiplex PCR; TCRdb has only the in-frame clones, and not every one. In total, the table holds approximately 150,000 clones. Samples came from healthy bone marrow donors. Looked up from germline, CDR1 is KGHSH and CDR2 is LQKENI. The ends were cut back, 4 bases at V and 0 bases at J, with 10 bases in the middle. This CDR3 is 15 amino acids long. The receptor was derived from a woman in her fifties or sixties in good health and CMV-seronegative. The rearrangement joins TRBV18 to TRBJ2-1, with a tentative D call TRBD2 (5 bases). Sequenced material: PBMCs. The CDR3 DNA follows: TGTGCCAGCTCACTAGCGACGGACTCCTACAATGAGCAGTTCTTC. Its protein is CASSLATDSYNEQFF.